This T cell receptor (beta chain) was retrieved from a study of OX40 agonist ivuxolimab in advanced cancers. Study context: Averaging approximately 60 years in age, with a range of roughly 23 to 80, the cohort was more than 75% male.

Clones were sequenced by immunoSEQ multiplex PCR, and TCRdb holds only the in-frame ones, with some missing. The table records about 96,000 clones, roughly 91% of them present only once. General study results and limits: The study found that CD8+ T cells averaged more expanded clones than CD4+. The antigen specificity of the peripheral T cells (those that were expanded) was not determined.

The V end was cut by 3 bases, the J end by 5 bases, with 13 bases between. The CDR3 loop spans 13 amino acids. Germline V gives CDR1 GTSNPN, CDR2 SVGIG (reference sequence). Patients with a history of autoimmune disease or on systemic immunosuppression were excluded. This clone was recorded a few times. Its antigen is not known. The material sequenced was CD4+ or CD8+ T cells sorted from blood, taken in a trial of the OX40 agonist ivuxolimab. This TCR was sampled from an adult with an advanced solid tumor such as melanoma, head and neck, liver or kidney cancer. The V call is TRBV30, the J call TRBJ1-2, with D possibly TRBD1 on 5 matching bases. The CDR3 bases are TGTGCCTGGAGCGGCGGCCAGGGATATGGCTACACCTTC. Protein sequence: CAWSGGQGYGYTF.